Presented here are 32 T cell receptor beta chains from one specimen sequenced in a study of OX40 agonist ivuxolimab in advanced cancers. Measured with immunoSEQ multiplex PCR; TCRdb has only the in-frame clones, and not every one. The data show some 64,000 clones, with 84% seen just once and 9.8% held by the top ten. This specimen was CD4+ or CD8+ T cells sorted from blood, taken in a trial of the OX40 agonist ivuxolimab. The source is an adult with an advanced solid tumor such as melanoma, head and neck, liver or kidney cancer.

The J gene is TRBJ1-2, the V gene TRBV15; D uncertain. Germline loops: CDR1 LNHNV, CDR2 YYDKDF (reference sequence). The CDR3 is made up of 18 amino acids. The V and J ends lost 0 bases and 5 bases respectively, with 22 bases between them. CDR3: CATSRDLSTSLLTYGYTF. The CDR3 DNA is TGTGCCACCAGCAGAGATTTAAGTACATCTCTCCTTACTTATGGCTACACCTTC.

The V gene is TRBV6-5, the J gene TRBJ2-5; 9 nucleotides line up with TRBD1. From germline, CDR1 is MNHEY and CDR2 SVGAGI. The CDR3 extends over 14 amino acids. Losses at the gene ends were 0 bases for V and 6 bases for J; bases not matched to a gene: 2. CDR3 sequence reads: CASSYSGQGQTQYF. The CDR3 region has the DNA TGTGCCAGCAGTTACTCTGGACAGGGGCAGACCCAGTACTTC.

J is TRBJ1-2 and V is TRBV18; D may be TRBD1 (5 bases). The CDR3 extends over 16 amino acids. The germline CDR1 and CDR2 sequences are KGHSH and LQKENI. V was pared by 1 base and J by 3 bases, with 15 bases between. The CDR3 nucleotides are TGTGCCAGCTCACCACTCTCTGAGGGGCTAGACTATGGCTACACCTTC. Encoded protein: CASSPLSEGLDYGYTF.

This clone is a singleton in its sample. CDR3 DNA sequence: TGTGCCAGCAGCTTTCGCTCGGCTCTAAGAGAGACCCAGTACTTC. This translates into CASSFRSALRETQYF. The genes are TRBV5-6 and TRBJ2-5, with unresolved D. The CDR3 is made up of 15 amino acids. In germline, CDR1 is SGHDT, CDR2 YYEEEE. V was clipped by 2 bases and J by 4 bases, with 15 bases between them.

The genes are TRBV7-8 and TRBJ2-1; 9 bases match TRBD2. Per the germline V gene, CDR1 is SGHVS and CDR2 is FQNEAQ. The CDR3 has 16 amino acids. The ends lost 2 bases at V and 0 bases at J; junction bases unmatched: 2. CDR3 sequence (DNA): TGTGCCAGCAGCTTAAGCGGGGGGTCCTCCTACAATGAGCAGTTCTTC. It yields the protein CASSLSGGSSYNEQFF.

This sequence joins TRBV4-1 and TRBJ1-1; possibly TRBD1 for D (6 bases). The CDR3 runs to 15 residues. V was clipped by 4 bases and J by 0 bases, with 12 bases between them. Germline assignment: CDR1 MGHRA and CDR2 YSYEKL. The CDR3 DNA reads TGCGCCAGCAGCCCTAGAGCAGGGGTGAACACTGAAGCTTTCTTT. Its translation: CASSPRAGVNTEAFF.

The gene calls are TRBV5-1 and TRBJ1-2, with TRBD1 matching over 7 bases. The CDR3 is 15 residues long. Germline V gene lookup returns CDR1 SGHRS and CDR2 YFSETQ. With V trimmed by 4 bases and J by 5 bases, 11 bases remained unmatched. CDR3 DNA sequence: TGCGCCAGCAGCCTCCGGGGGGACAGCGTTTATGGCTACACCTTC. Its protein is CASSLRGDSVYGYTF.

This clone occurred once. This chain links TRBV5-1 with TRBJ2-7; 13 bases agree with TRBD2. V lost 4 bases, J lost 7 bases, and 8 bases stayed unmatched. CDR1 is SGHRS, CDR2 YFSETQ, per germline. The CDR3 is 15 residues long. CDR3 in DNA: TGCGCCAGCAGCCCAACTAGCGGGAGGGTAGGGGAGCAGTACTTC. Its translation is CASSPTSGRVGEQYF.

This clone was picked up a small number of times. The chain recombines TRBV27 with TRBJ2-5; TRBD1 agrees at 7 bases. V was pared by 6 bases and J by 4 bases, with 11 bases of the junction left unmatched. The CDR3 runs 15 residues. Germline V CDR1 and CDR2: MNHEY, SMNVEV (reference sequence). The CDR3 sequence: CASRGFRGSRETQYF. The CDR3 DNA reads as TGTGCCAGCAGAGGATTCAGGGGGTCTAGAGAGACCCAGTACTTC.

This clone was seen just once. The V gene is TRBV18, the J gene TRBJ2-5, with TRBD1 matching 9 bases. CDR1 and CDR2 (germline): KGHSH, LQKENI. The ends lost 4 bases at V and 4 bases at J; junction bases unmatched: 4. This CDR3 contains 14 residues. The CDR3: CASSRSTGGETQYF. The DNA of the CDR3 is TGTGCCAGCTCACGCTCGACAGGGGGAGAGACCCAGTACTTC.

This clone was found once. The J gene is TRBJ2-1, the V gene TRBV30; 14 nucleotides agree with TRBD2. After removal of 3 bases from V and 9 bases from J, the junction contained 4 bases not matched to a gene. Germline CDR1 is GTSNPN and CDR2 is SVGIG (reference sequence). The CDR3 sequence is 14 residues long. In nucleotides, the CDR3 is TGTGCCTGGAGGGGACTAGCGGGAGTCGGTGAGCAGTTCTTC. It is translated as CAWRGLAGVGEQFF. The full variable domain, completed using reference TRBV30 and TRBJ2-1, is SQTIHQWPATLVQPVGSPLSLECTVEGTSNPNLYWYRQAAGRGLQLLFYSVGIGQISSEVPQNLSASRPQDRQFILSSKKLLLSDSGFYLCAWRGLAGVGEQFFGPGTRLTVL.

This clone was seen repeatedly, ten times or more. J is TRBJ1-6 and V is TRBV14, with D uncertain. The CDR3 is made up of 13 amino acids. V was pared by 6 bases and J by 6 bases, with 9 bases between. From germline, CDR1 is SGHDN and CDR2 FVKESK. The CDR3 reads CASRVGVNSPLHF. Written as DNA, the CDR3 is TGTGCCAGCAGGGTTGGGGTTAATTCACCCCTCCACTTT.

The chain employs TRBV6-4 and TRBJ2-3; D may be TRBD2 (6 bases). V shed 2 bases and J shed 2 bases, with 11 bases lying between them. Germline V gives CDR1 MRHNA, CDR2 SNTAGT. This CDR3 spans 15 amino acids. The CDR3 protein is CASSDRGAPTDTQYF. Written as DNA, the CDR3 is TGTGCCAGCAGTGACCGCGGGGCCCCCACAGATACGCAGTATTTT.

The chain couples TRBV5-1 to TRBJ2-2; D perhaps matches TRBD1 (6 bases). V gave up 4 bases and J gave up 6 bases, with 16 bases separating them. There are 15 residues in the CDR3. Germline assignment: CDR1 SGHRS and CDR2 YFSETQ. This CDR3 reads CASSQIQGSAGELFF. In DNA, the CDR3 is TGCGCCAGCAGCCAAATACAGGGAAGCGCCGGGGAGCTGTTTTTT.

With regard to this clone: A read error may produce the germline difference seen at one junction end. J is TRBJ2-5 and V is TRBV18, with D perhaps matching TRBD1 or TRBD2 (5 bases each). This CDR3 has 15 amino acids. Per germline, CDR1 KGHSH and CDR2 LQKENI. The CDR3 nucleotides read TGTGCCAGCTCACCGGGGGTGAAAATGAAAGAGGCCCAGTACTTC. This codes for CASSPGVKMKEAQYF.

This clone occurred a few times. This rearrangement joins TRBV5-1 to TRBJ1-1, with D uncertain. From germline, CDR1 is SGHRS and CDR2 YFSETQ. The CDR3 covers 15 residues. V lost 1 base, J lost 1 base, and 11 bases lay in between. In DNA form, the CDR3 reads TGCGCCAGCAGCTTGAGCCCGCTTCGGAACACTGAAGCTTTCTTT. Encoded protein: CASSLSPLRNTEAFF.

The chain recombines TRBV28 with TRBJ1-1, with 7 bases matching TRBD1. The CDR3 is 15 amino acids. Germline assignment: CDR1 MDHEN and CDR2 SYDVKM. Trimming cost V 6 bases and J 8 bases; bases outside gene matches: 15. Here the CDR3 reads CASSPGTAPRGEAFF. CDR3 DNA: TGTGCCAGCAGCCCCGGGACAGCCCCCAGGGGGGAAGCTTTCTTT.

The V gene is TRBV5-4, the J gene TRBJ1-2, with a possible D match to TRBD1 (6 bases). The CDR3 extends over 16 amino acids. Germline lookup yields CDR1 SGHNT and CDR2 YYREEE (reference sequence). Between the trimmed V and J ends, which lost 0 bases and 3 bases, there was a span of 15 bases. CDR3: CASSLDRASRDYGYTF. For the CDR3, the DNA is TGTGCCAGCAGCTTGGACAGGGCCTCTCGTGACTATGGCTACACCTTC.

The chain combines TRBV10-3 with TRBJ2-5, with D perhaps given as TRBD1 or TRBD2 (5 bases each). Germline V gene lookup returns CDR1 ENHRY and CDR2 SYGVKD. This CDR3 has 12 amino acids. V was shortened by 10 bases and J by 5 bases, with 14 bases between the two germline ends. This chain's CDR3 is CATEGLGETQYF. The CDR3 region has the DNA TGTGCCACCGAGGGGTTAGGGGAGACCCAGTACTTC.

The gene calls are TRBV5-1 and TRBJ2-1; 9 bases map to TRBD2. Per germline, CDR1 SGHRS and CDR2 YFSETQ. Unmatched junction bases numbered 5, after V lost 0 bases and J lost 1 base. CDR3 length: 17 residues. The CDR3 here is CASSLGLADISYNEQFF. The DNA of the CDR3 is TGCGCCAGCAGCTTGGGACTAGCGGATATATCCTACAATGAGCAGTTCTTC.

In its sample, this clone was seen a few times. This sample includes further DNA sequences coding for the same CDR3. This chain links TRBV7-9 with TRBJ1-6; no firm D call. Germline assignment: CDR1 SEHNR and CDR2 FQNEAQ (reference sequence). V lost 1 base, J lost 4 bases, and 5 bases lay in between. This CDR3 is 14 amino acids long. The CDR3, as DNA: TGTGCCAGCAGCTTAGAGCAGTATAATTCACCCCTCCACTTT. Translating gives CASSLEQYNSPLHF.

The V and J genes are TRBV6-5 and TRBJ1-1; no firm D call. This CDR3 has 11 residues. Trimming removed 11 bases at V and 1 base at J, with 8 bases between. Germline CDR1 and CDR2: MNHEY and SVGAGI. The CDR3 spells CAARWNTEAFF. Written as DNA, the CDR3 is TGTGCCGCGCGATGGAACACTGAAGCTTTCTTT.

This clone was picked up one time. This chain links TRBV30 with TRBJ1-2; D gene uncertain. Germline V gives CDR1 GTSNPN, CDR2 SVGIG (reference sequence). This CDR3 is built from 11 residues. The V end was cut by 3 bases, the J end by 1 base, with 3 bases between. The CDR3 spells CAWSNNYGYTF. The CDR3 DNA reads as TGTGCCTGGAGCAATAACTATGGCTACACCTTC.

This clone was counted once. CDR3 sequence: CASSFTGDQPQHF. The CDR3 DNA reads as TGTGCCAGCAGCTTCACAGGGGATCAGCCCCAGCATTTT. The chain is built from TRBV7-6 and TRBJ1-5; 7 nucleotides line up with TRBD1. Germline-derived CDR1 and CDR2 are SGHVS and FNYEAQ. There are 13 residues in the CDR3. V lost 3 bases to trimming and J lost 5 bases; unmatched junction nucleotides: 1.

Only one count was recorded for this clone. The chain employs TRBV5-1 and TRBJ2-2, with TRBD2 identical over 8 bases. The CDR3 has 15 residues. In germline, CDR1 is SGHRS, CDR2 YFSETQ. The V and J ends lost 4 bases and 0 bases, in that order; junction bases with no gene match: 2. CDR3 protein: CASSREGANTGELFF. CDR3 in DNA: TGCGCCAGCAGCCGGGAGGGGGCGAACACCGGGGAGCTGTTTTTT.

The rearrangement links TRBV4-3 to TRBJ2-5, with D tentatively TRBD1 (7 bases). Germline V gene data show CDR1 as LGHNA and CDR2 as YSLEER. Trimming shortened V by 3 bases and J by 5 bases, and 10 bases separated the two germline ends. The CDR3 extends over 13 amino acids. The CDR3 loop reads CASSHPGGETQYF. As DNA, the CDR3 is TGCGCCAGCAGCCATCCAGGGGGGGAGACCCAGTACTTC.

The rearrangement uses TRBV5-1 and TRBJ1-2; D not resolved. Germline V gene lookup returns CDR1 SGHRS and CDR2 YFSETQ. V shed 4 bases and J shed 0 bases, with 13 bases lying between them. The CDR3 contains 15 residues. In nucleotides, the CDR3 is TGCGCCAGCAGCCCTCGGGCAGCTACTAACTATGGCTACACCTTC. Its protein product is CASSPRAATNYGYTF.

CDR3 region: CASSPLQGGYNEQFF. CDR3 in DNA: TGTGCCAGCTCACCACTTCAGGGGGGATACAATGAGCAGTTCTTC. V is TRBV18 and J is TRBJ2-1; a weak D match, TRBD1 (7 bases). This CDR3 contains 15 residues. Trimming removed 1 base from V and 4 bases from J, with 11 bases in between. Germline lookup yields CDR1 KGHSH and CDR2 LQKENI. Filled out from reference TRBV18 and TRBJ2-1, the complete variable domain reads NAGVMQNPRHLVRRRGQEARLRCSPMKGHSHVYWYRQLPEEGLKFMVYLQKENIIDESGMPKERFSAEFPKEGPSILRIQQVVRGDSAAYFCASSPLQGGYNEQFFGPGTRLTVL.

This chain uses TRBV4-1 with TRBJ2-1, with TRBD2 as a possible D gene (6 bases). Between the trimmed V and J ends, which lost 2 bases and 5 bases, there was a span of 22 bases. CDR1 is MGHRA and CDR2 is YSYEKL in the germline V gene. This CDR3 region has 18 residues. The CDR3 nucleotides are TGCGCCAGCAGCCAAATAGATCTGGGTCTAGCGAGACACAATGAGCAGTTCTTC. The encoded protein is CASSQIDLGLARHNEQFF.

The sample holds one count of this clone. The rearrangement joins TRBV28 to TRBJ2-7; tentatively, D is TRBD1 (6 bases). Germline CDR1 MDHEN, CDR2 SYDVKM. The CDR3 length is 15 residues. Between the trimmed V and J ends, which lost 3 bases and 9 bases, there was a span of 21 bases. The DNA for the CDR3 is TGTGCCAGCAGTTTCCAGGGGAGCGCCCTACGAGCGCAGTACTTC. Translated: CASSFQGSALRAQYF.

On this clone itself: The junction departs from the called germline gene at one end, perhaps through a read error. The chain has TRBV19 and TRBJ1-1; a weak D match, TRBD1 (5 bases). In germline, CDR1 is LNHDA, CDR2 SQIVND (reference sequence). This CDR3 contains 11 residues. CDR3 amino acids: CASSTRQSEVF. The CDR3 region has the DNA TGTGCCAGTAGTACTAGACAGTCTGAAGTCTTT.

V gene TRBV22-1 combines with J gene TRBJ2-6; the table's D call, TRBD1, has no DNA check behind it. TRBV22-1 is given as a pseudogene. This CDR3 spans 20 amino acids. DNA for the CDR3: TGTCCTGGGAGCGCACCGAAAAGGGCAGGGCTTTTCTCTGGGGCCAACGTCCTGACTTTC. Its translation is CPGSAPKRAGLFSGANVLTF.